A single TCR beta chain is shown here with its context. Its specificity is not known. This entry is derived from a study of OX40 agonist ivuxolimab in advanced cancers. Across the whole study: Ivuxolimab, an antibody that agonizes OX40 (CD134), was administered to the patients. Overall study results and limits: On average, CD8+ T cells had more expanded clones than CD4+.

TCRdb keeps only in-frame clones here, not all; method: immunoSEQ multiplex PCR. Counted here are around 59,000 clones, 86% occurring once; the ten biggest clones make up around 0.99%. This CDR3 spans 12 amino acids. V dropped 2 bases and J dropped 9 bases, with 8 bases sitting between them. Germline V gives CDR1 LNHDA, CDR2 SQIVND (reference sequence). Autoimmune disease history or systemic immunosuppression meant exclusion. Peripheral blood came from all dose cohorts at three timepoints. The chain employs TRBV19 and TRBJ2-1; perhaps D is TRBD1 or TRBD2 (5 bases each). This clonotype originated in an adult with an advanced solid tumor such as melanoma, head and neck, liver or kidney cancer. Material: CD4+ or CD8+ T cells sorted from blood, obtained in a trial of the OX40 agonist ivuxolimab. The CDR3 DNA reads TGTGCCAGTAGTATATGGGGGAGTGAGCAGTTCTTC. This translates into CASSIWGSEQFF.